This T cell receptor beta chain was retrieved from a study of CD8 T cells in Susac syndrome. Notes on the study in general: Clonal expansion did not appear in Susac syndrome CD4+ T cell repertoires.

For this clonotype: Its antigen is not known.

This CDR3 has 18 amino acids. Per the germline V gene, CDR1 is SGHDN and CDR2 is FVKESK. Trimming stripped 3 bases from V and 3 bases from J, with 21 bases between. The RNA, about 0.45 to 1 ug, was put through reverse transcription using random hexamers. TCR beta CDR3 was amplified by immunoSEQ multiplex PCR. This amplification extended across 54 Vbeta and 13 Jbeta segments. TCRdb reprocessed the immunoSEQ multiplex PCR reads via MiXCR and lists one record per CDR3 protein. This sample has around 190,000 distinct CDR3 sequences, with 94% found just once. The rearrangement links TRBV14 to TRBJ2-4, with a tentative D call TRBD2 (5 bases). This sequence was found in a human donor with Susac syndrome. The sample was CD4+ T cells from PBMCs. CDR3 in DNA: TGTGCCAGCAGCCAGTCACTAGTCCAGTCAGGAGGCAAAAACATTCAGTACTTC. Its translation is CASSQSLVQSGGKNIQYF.